This T cell receptor (beta chain) was captured by sequencing in a study of blood T cells in healthy people across ages. A sample-barcoded 5' primer and a J-beta primer mix were used in a second PCR of about 7 to 12 cycles. TCRdb fed the 5' RACE reads into MiXCR, producing one record per CDR3 protein. The sample includes approximately 900,000 distinct CDR3 sequences, about 27% of them seen just once. With 5 bases removed from V and 2 bases from J, the gap between germline ends came to 16 bases. CDR3 length: 16 amino acids. Per germline, CDR1 SGHVS and CDR2 FNYEAQ. These records were also assigned to another study, of T cells of mothers and their children. That source adds: The authors identified no persistent microchimeric T cell clones.

The receptor was isolated from a woman aged 40 to 55 in good health. The specimen sequenced was blood. The chain recombines TRBV7-6 with TRBJ2-1; D remains unclear. The CDR3 reads CASSHQSGRPYNEQFF. DNA for the CDR3: TGTGCCAGCAGCCATCAATCCGGCCGGCCCTACAATGAGCAGTTCTTC.